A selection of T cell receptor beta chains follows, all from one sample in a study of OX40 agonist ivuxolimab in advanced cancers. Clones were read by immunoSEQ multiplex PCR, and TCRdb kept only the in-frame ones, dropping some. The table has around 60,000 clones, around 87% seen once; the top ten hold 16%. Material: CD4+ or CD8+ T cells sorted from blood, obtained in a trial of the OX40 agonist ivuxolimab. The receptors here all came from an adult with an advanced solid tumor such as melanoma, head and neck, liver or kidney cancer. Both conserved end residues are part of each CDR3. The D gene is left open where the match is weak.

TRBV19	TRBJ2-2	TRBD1	CASSIRDSKFTGELFF
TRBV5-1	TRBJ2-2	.	CASSLEGLNTGELFF
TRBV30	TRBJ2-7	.	CAWSGARAYEQYF
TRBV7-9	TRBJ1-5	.	CASAREDQPQHF
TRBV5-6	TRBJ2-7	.	CASSLGRGGTYEQYF
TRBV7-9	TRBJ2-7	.	CASSLGLNYEQYF
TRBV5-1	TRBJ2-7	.	CASSFLSAGVHEQYF
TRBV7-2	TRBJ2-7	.	CASSLDPLEQYF
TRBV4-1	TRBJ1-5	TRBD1	CASSHRDRGGSSNQPQHF
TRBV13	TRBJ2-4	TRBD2	CASSPTSGRAGGKNIQYF
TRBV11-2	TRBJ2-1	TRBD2	CASTGGGDSYNEQFF
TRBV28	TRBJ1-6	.	CASSFPPPGEDSPLHF
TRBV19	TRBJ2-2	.	CASSMRNTGELFF
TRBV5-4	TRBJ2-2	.	CASSYTLRTPSTGELFF
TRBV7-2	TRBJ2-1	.	CASSFSGTRVINEQFF